This T cell receptor beta chain originates from a study of beta chain features in type 1 diabetes. Study outcomes and limitations: Significant though moderate, a shortening of TCRB CDR3s appeared in all four CD4+ subsets of Type 1 diabetes patients. For type 1 diabetes patients, VDJ junctions showed fewer insertions and more deletions.

CD4+ naive, central memory, regulatory and stem cell-like memory cells were sorted via CD45RO/CCR7/CD25/CD127/CD95/CD27. TCRB transcripts that were expressed got sequenced, as all of the isolated RNA had been reverse transcribed. Assay used: immunoSEQ multiplex PCR; TCRdb lists only in-frame clones, some missing. This table holds roughly 700,000 clones, 10% to 15% found once. Regarding this clone: The antigen is undetermined.

The sample comprised naive CD4+ T cells from blood. The TCR comes from a man in his late teens or twenties with type 1 diabetes.

CDR3 in amino acids: CASSLVGAAVQQTDTQYF. The DNA of the CDR3 is TGCGCCAGCAGCTTGGTCGGAGCGGCAGTCCAGCAAACAGATACGCAGTATTTT. J is TRBJ2-3 and V is TRBV5-1; possibly TRBD2 for D (5 bases). CDR1 and CDR2 (germline): SGHRS, YFSETQ. The CDR3 sequence is 18 residues long. The V end was cut by 0 bases, the J end by 3 bases, with 20 bases between. Combining the CDR3 with reference TRBV5-1 and TRBJ2-3 gives the whole variable domain KAGVTQTPRYLIKTRGQQVTLSCSPISGHRSVSWYQQTPGQGLQFLFEYFSETQRNKGNFPGRFSGRQFSNSRSEMNVSTLELGDSALYLCASSLVGAAVQQTDTQYFGPGTRLTVL.